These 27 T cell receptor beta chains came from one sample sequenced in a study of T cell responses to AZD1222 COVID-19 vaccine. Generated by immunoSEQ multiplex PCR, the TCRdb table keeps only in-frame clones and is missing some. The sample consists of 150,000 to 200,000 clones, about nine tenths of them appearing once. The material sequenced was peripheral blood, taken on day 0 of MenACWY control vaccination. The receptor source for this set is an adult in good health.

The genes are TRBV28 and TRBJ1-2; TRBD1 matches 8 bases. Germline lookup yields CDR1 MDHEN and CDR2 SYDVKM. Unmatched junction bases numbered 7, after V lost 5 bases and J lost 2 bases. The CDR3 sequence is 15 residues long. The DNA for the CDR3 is TGTGCCAGCAGTACCGCCGGGACAGGAAACTATGGCTACACCTTC. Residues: CASSTAGTGNYGYTF.

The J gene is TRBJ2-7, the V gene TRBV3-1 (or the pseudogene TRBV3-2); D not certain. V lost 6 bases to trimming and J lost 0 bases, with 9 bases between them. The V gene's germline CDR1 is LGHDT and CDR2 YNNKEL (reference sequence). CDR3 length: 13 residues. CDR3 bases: TGTGCCAGCAGTCAGAGCTTCTCCTACGAGCAGTACTTC. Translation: CASSQSFSYEQYF.

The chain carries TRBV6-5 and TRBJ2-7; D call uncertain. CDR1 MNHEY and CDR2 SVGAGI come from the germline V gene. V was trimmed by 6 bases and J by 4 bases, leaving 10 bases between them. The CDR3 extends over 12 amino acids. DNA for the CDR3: TGTGCCAGCAGCCAAGACCGGTACGAGCAGTACTTC. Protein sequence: CASSQDRYEQYF.

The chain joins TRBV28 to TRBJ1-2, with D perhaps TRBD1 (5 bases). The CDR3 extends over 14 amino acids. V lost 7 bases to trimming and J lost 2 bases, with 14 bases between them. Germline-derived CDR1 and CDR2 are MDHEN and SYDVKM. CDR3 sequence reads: CASKPLDSNYGYTF. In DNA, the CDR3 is TGTGCCAGCAAACCCCTCGACAGCAACTATGGCTACACCTTC.

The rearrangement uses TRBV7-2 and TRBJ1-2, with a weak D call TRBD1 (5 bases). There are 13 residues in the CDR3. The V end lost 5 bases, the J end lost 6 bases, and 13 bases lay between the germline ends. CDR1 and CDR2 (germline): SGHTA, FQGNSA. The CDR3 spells CASSPMQGNGYTF. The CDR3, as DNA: TGTGCCAGCAGCCCGATGCAGGGTAATGGCTACACCTTC.

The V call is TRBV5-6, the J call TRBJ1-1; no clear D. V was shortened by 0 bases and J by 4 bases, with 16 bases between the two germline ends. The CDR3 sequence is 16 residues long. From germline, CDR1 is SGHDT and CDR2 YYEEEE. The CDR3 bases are TGTGCCAGCAGCTTGGGGAGCGGTTTCCGGTTCACTGAAGCTTTCTTT. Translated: CASSLGSGFRFTEAFF. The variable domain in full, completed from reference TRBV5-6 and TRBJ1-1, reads DAGVTQSPTHLIKTRGQQVTLRCSPKSGHDTVSWYQQALGQGPQFIFQYYEEEERQRGNFPDRFSGHQFPNYSSELNVNALLLGDSALYLCASSLGSGFRFTEAFFGQGTRLTVV.

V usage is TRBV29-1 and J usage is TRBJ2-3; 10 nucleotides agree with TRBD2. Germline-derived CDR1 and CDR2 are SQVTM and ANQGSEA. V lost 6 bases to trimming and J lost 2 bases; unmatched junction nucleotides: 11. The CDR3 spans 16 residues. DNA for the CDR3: TGCAGCGTCCTAGTGCCGACTAGCGGGCTCACAGATACGCAGTATTTT. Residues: CSVLVPTSGLTDTQYF.

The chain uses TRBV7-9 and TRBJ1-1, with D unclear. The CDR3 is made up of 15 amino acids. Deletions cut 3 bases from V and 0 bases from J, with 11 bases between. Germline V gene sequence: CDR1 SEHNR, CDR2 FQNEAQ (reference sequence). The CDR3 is CASSFPLRMNTEAFF. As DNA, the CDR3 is TGTGCCAGCAGCTTTCCACTGAGGATGAACACTGAAGCTTTCTTT.

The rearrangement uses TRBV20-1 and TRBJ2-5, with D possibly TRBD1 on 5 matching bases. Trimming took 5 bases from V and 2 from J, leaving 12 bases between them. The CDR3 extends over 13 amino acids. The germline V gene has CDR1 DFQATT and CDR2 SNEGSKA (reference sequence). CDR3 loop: CSAGGATQETQYF. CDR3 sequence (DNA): TGCAGTGCTGGTGGGGCAACACAAGAGACCCAGTACTTC.

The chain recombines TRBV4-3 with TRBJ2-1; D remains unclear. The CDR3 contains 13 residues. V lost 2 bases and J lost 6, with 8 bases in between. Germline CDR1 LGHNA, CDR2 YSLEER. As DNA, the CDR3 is TGCGCCAGCAGCCAACTCCTTACCAATGAGCAGTTCTTC. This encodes CASSQLLTNEQFF.

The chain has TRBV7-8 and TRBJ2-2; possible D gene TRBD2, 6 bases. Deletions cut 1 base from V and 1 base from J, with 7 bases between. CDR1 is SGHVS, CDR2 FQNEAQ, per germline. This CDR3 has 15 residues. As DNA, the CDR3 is TGTGCCAGCAGCTTAGGAGCGGGGAACACCGGGGAGCTGTTTTTT. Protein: CASSLGAGNTGELFF.

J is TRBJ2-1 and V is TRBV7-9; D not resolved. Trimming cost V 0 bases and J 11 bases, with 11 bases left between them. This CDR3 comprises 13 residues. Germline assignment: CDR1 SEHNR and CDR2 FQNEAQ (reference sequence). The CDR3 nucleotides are TGTGCCAGCAGCTTAGCCAATTCAAATCAGCAGTTCTTC. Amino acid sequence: CASSLANSNQQFF.

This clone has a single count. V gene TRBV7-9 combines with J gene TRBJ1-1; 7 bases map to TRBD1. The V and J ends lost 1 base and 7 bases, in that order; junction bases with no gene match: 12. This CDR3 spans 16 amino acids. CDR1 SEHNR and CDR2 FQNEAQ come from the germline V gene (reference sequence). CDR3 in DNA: TGTGCCAGCAGCTTAGTCTCCGGGACAGCCCGGCTTGAAGCTTTCTTT. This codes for CASSLVSGTARLEAFF.

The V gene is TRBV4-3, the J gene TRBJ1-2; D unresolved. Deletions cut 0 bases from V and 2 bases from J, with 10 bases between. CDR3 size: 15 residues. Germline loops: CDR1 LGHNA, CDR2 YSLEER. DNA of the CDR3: TGCGCCAGCAGCCAAGAAATACTAGGGAACTATGGCTACACCTTC. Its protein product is CASSQEILGNYGYTF.

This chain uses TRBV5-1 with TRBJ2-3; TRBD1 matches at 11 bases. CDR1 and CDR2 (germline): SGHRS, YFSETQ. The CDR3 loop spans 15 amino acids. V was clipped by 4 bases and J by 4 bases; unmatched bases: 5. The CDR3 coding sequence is TGCGCCAGCAGCGGAAGGACAGGGGGCGCAGATACGCAGTATTTT. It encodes CASSGRTGGADTQYF.

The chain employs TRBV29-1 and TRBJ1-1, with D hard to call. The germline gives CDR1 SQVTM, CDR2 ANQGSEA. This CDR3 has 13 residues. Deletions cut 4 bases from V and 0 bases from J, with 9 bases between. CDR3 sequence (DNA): TGCAGCGTTGGACTGATCATGAACACTGAAGCTTTCTTT. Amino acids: CSVGLIMNTEAFF.

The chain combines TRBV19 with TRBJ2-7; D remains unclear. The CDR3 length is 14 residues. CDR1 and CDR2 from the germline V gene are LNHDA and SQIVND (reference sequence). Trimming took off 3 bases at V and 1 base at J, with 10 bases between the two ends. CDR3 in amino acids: CASSISGESYEQYF. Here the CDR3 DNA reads TGTGCCAGTAGTATTTCTGGGGAATCCTACGAGCAGTACTTC.

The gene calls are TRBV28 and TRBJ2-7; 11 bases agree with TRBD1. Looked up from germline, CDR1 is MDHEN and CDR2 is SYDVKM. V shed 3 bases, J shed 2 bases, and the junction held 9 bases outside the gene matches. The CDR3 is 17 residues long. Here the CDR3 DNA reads TGTGCCAGCAGTTTTGGACAGGGGGCTAGCGGGACCTACGAGCAGTACTTC. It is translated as CASSFGQGASGTYEQYF.

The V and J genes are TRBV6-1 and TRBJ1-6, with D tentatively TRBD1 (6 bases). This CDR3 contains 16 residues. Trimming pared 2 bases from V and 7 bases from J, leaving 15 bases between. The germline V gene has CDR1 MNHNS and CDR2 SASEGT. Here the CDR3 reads CASSERGRGANSPLHF. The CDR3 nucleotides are TGTGCCAGCAGTGAAAGGGGACGGGGGGCAAATTCACCCCTCCACTTT.

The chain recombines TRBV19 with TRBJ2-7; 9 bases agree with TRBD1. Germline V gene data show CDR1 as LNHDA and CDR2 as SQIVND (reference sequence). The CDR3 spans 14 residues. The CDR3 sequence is CATGGGTGIYEQYF. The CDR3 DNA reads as TGTGCTACGGGAGGCGGGACAGGGATCTACGAGCAGTACTTC.

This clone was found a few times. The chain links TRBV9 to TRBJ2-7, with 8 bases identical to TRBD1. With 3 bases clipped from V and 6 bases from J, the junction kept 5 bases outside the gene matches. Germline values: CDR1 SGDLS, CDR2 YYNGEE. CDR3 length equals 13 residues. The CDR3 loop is CASSARTGSEQYF. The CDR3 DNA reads TGTGCCAGCAGCGCGAGGACAGGGAGCGAGCAGTACTTC.

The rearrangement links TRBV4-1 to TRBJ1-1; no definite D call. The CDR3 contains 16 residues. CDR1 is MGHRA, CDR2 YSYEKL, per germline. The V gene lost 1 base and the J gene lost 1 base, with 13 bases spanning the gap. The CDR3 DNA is TGCGCCAGCAGCCAAGCCCCCCTTTCGTCGAACACTGAAGCTTTCTTT. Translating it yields CASSQAPLSSNTEAFF.

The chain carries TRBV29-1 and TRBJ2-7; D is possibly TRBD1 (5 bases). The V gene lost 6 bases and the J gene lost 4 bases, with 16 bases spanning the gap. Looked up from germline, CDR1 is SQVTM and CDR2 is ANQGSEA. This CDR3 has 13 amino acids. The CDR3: CSVRSAGPYEQYF. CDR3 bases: TGCAGCGTCAGGTCGGCAGGGCCATACGAGCAGTACTTC.

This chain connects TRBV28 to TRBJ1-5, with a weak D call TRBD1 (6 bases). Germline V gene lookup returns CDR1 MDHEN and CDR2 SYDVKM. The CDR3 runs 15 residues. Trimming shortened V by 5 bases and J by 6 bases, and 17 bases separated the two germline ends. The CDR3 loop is CASSLEGGDSQPQHF. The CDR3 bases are TGTGCCAGCAGTCTCGAGGGGGGGGATAGTCAGCCCCAGCATTTT.

The DNA for the CDR3 is TGTGCCTGGAGTGTACCCCCGGTGAAAAACTATGGCTACACCTTC. It yields the protein CAWSVPPVKNYGYTF. This chain connects TRBV30 to TRBJ1-2; no definite D call. Germline CDR1 reads GTSNPN; CDR2 reads SVGIG (reference sequence). The CDR3 runs 15 residues. The ends were cut back, 0 bases at V and 2 bases at J, with 13 bases in the middle.

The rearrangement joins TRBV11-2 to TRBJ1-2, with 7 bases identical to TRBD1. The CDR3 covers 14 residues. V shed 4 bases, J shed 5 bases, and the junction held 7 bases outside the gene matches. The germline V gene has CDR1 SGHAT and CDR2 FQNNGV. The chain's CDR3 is CASSSLDRVYGYTF. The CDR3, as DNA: TGTGCCAGCAGCTCCCTTGACAGGGTATATGGCTACACCTTC.

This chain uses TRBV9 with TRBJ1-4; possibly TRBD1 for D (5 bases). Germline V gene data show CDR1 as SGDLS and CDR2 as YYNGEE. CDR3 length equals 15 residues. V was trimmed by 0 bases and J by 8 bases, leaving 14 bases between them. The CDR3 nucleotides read TGTGCCAGCAGCGTAGAGGCAGGGCCACTAGAAAAACTGTTTTTT. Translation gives CASSVEAGPLEKLFF.